This T cell receptor beta chain appears in the sequencing data of a study of T cell responses to AZD1222 COVID-19 vaccine. Study-level results: Reportedly, close to half of spike-specific TCRs are directed against unmutated variant regions.

As regards this clone: Its antigen is unknown.

TCRdb keeps only in-frame clones here, not all; method: immunoSEQ multiplex PCR. The top ten clones hold approximately 14% of a sample with about 15,000 clones, approximately 80% of them seen once. V was cut by 2 bases and J by 6 bases, with 17 bases left in between. Germline assignment: CDR1 MNHEY and CDR2 SVGEGT. The CDR3 covers 16 residues. The chain combines TRBV6-2 or TRBV6-3 with TRBJ1-5, with no clear D. This TCR was sampled from an adult who received the AZD1222 COVID-19 vaccine. The specimen comprised peripheral blood, sampled 28 days after the second AZD1222 dose. The CDR3 spells CASSYGGGPLGQPQHF. The DNA for the CDR3 is TGTGCCAGCAGTTACGGTGGCGGGCCCTTAGGTCAGCCCCAGCATTTT.